Shown below are 20 T cell receptor beta chains from a single sample sequenced in a study of T cell responses to AZD1222 COVID-19 vaccine. Assay used: immunoSEQ multiplex PCR; TCRdb lists only in-frame clones, some missing. The sample shows approximately 150,000 clones, approximately 90% of them seen only once. The sample in question was peripheral blood, obtained 28 days after the second AZD1222 dose. Receptors were obtained from an adult who received the AZD1222 COVID-19 vaccine.

This chain joins TRBV5-1 and TRBJ1-4, with D uncertain. The CDR3 loop spans 14 amino acids. Trimming stripped 2 bases from V and 8 bases from J, with 13 bases between. Germline CDR1 and CDR2: SGHRS and YFSETQ. The CDR3 DNA sequence: TGCGCCAGCAGCTTATCTGGGGAAGGAGAAAAACTGTTTTTT. This sequence encodes CASSLSGEGEKLFF.

The chain couples TRBV5-1 to TRBJ1-1, with no clear D. In germline, CDR1 is SGHRS, CDR2 YFSETQ. Trimming took off 2 bases at V and 1 base at J, with 9 bases between the two ends. The CDR3 covers 14 residues. The CDR3 protein is CASSLIPGNTEAFF. Here the CDR3 DNA reads TGCGCCAGCAGCTTAATTCCGGGGAACACTGAAGCTTTCTTT.

V is TRBV18 and J is TRBJ1-2, with a tentative D call TRBD1 (5 bases). This CDR3 has 15 amino acids. V gave up 2 bases and J gave up 3 bases, with 13 bases separating them. CDR1 and CDR2 from the germline V gene are KGHSH and LQKENI. Here the CDR3 DNA reads TGTGCCAGCTCACCATTGGACAACCCAGACTATGGCTACACCTTC. Protein: CASSPLDNPDYGYTF.

This clone appeared a single time. V gene TRBV7-3 combines with J gene TRBJ2-1, with 10 bases lining up with TRBD2. The length of the CDR3 is 13 residues. Germline V gives CDR1 SGHTA, CDR2 FQGTGA. The J segment lost 5 bases and the V segment lost 8 bases, leaving 3 bases of the junction unmatched. CDR3 region: CASGLAANNEQFF. The CDR3 nucleotides are TGTGCCAGCGGACTAGCGGCCAACAATGAGCAGTTCTTC.

The chain carries TRBV7-3 and TRBJ2-5; D not resolved. This CDR3 has 14 residues. Germline CDR1 is SGHTA and CDR2 is FQGTGA. V was pared by 5 bases and J by 4 bases, with 14 bases between. The CDR3 loop is CASSLGSWGETQYF. In DNA, the CDR3 is TGTGCCAGCAGCCTAGGGTCGTGGGGAGAGACCCAGTACTTC.

The chain employs TRBV2 and TRBJ1-1, with 10 bases aligning to TRBD1. Germline V gene lookup returns CDR1 SNHLY and CDR2 FYNNEI. The ends lost 8 bases at V and 3 bases at J; junction bases unmatched: 3. The CDR3 covers 13 residues. CDR3 nucleotide sequence: TGTGCCAGCGGTGGACAGGGGGACACTGAAGCTTTCTTT. Its translation is CASGGQGDTEAFF.

Only one count was recorded for this clone. This rearrangement joins TRBV6-7 to TRBJ2-7, with TRBD1 as a possible D gene (6 bases). TRBV6-7 is noted as an ORF with a role that remains uncertain. The CDR3 length is 14 residues. V shed 5 bases and J shed 3 bases, with 14 bases lying between them. This CDR3 reads CASSHEPGVYEQYF. The CDR3 nucleotides are TGTGCCAGCAGTCACGAACCAGGGGTCTACGAGCAGTACTTC.

CDR3 protein: CASSPLGVAGMNEQFF. CDR3 nucleotide sequence: TGTGCCAGCAGCCCTCTGGGGGTAGCGGGAATGAATGAGCAGTTCTTC. The V gene is TRBV11-2, the J gene TRBJ2-1; 8 nucleotides align to TRBD2. Trimming cost V 5 bases and J 7 bases; bases outside gene matches: 13. There are 16 residues in the CDR3. Germline V gene lookup returns CDR1 SGHAT and CDR2 FQNNGV.

The chain links TRBV5-4 to TRBJ2-7; 7 bases match TRBD1. The CDR3 consists of 13 residues. CDR1 and CDR2 from the germline V gene are SGHNT and YYREEE (reference sequence). The trim removed 2 bases at V and 5 bases at J, leaving 4 bases unmatched. In nucleotides, the CDR3 is TGTGCCAGCAGCTTAAGACAGGGCCACGAGCAGTACTTC. It yields the protein CASSLRQGHEQYF.

The chain recombines TRBV3-1 (or the pseudogene TRBV3-2) with TRBJ1-1, with D perhaps matching TRBD1 (6 bases). Germline-derived CDR1 and CDR2 are LGHDT and YNNKEL (reference sequence). V gave up 5 bases and J gave up 5 bases, with 12 bases separating them. The CDR3 is 13 residues long. Here the CDR3 DNA reads TGTGCCAGCAGCACAGGGACGTGGACTGAAGCTTTCTTT. This translates into CASSTGTWTEAFF.

This clone was found a few times. This specimen includes other DNA sequences encoding the same CDR3. This rearrangement joins TRBV3-1 (or the pseudogene TRBV3-2) to TRBJ1-2; D is unclear. With 1 base removed from V and 4 bases from J, the gap between germline ends came to 10 bases. Per the germline V gene, CDR1 is LGHDT and CDR2 is YNNKEL (reference sequence). The CDR3 length is 14 residues. This chain's CDR3 is CASSQAGGGYGYTF. In nucleotides, the CDR3 is TGTGCCAGCAGCCAAGCCGGTGGAGGCTATGGCTACACCTTC.

The chain joins TRBV24-1 to TRBJ1-2; tentative D call: TRBD1 (5 bases). CDR3 length equals 13 residues. CDR1 and CDR2 (germline): KGHDR, SFDVKD. Trimming pared 5 bases from V and 3 bases from J, leaving 9 bases between. CDR3 sequence: CATSAGGDYGYTF. In nucleotides, the CDR3 is TGTGCCACCAGTGCGGGAGGGGACTATGGCTACACCTTC.

This clone has more than one count but fewer than ten. The CDR3 DNA is TGTGCCAGCGACAGGGCCTACGAGCAGTACTTC. Translated, it gives CASDRAYEQYF. The chain combines TRBV5-5 with TRBJ2-7; 7 nucleotides agree with TRBD1. This CDR3 has 11 residues. V was pared by 7 bases and J by 2 bases, with 0 bases of the junction left unmatched. The V gene's germline CDR1 is SGHKS and CDR2 YYEKEE (reference sequence). Combining the CDR3 with reference TRBV5-5 and TRBJ2-7 gives the whole variable domain DAGVTQSPTHLIKTRGQQVTLRCSPISGHKSVSWYQQVLGQGPQFIFQYYEKEERGRGNFPDRFSARQFPNYSSELNVNALLLGDSALYLCASDRAYEQYFGPGTRLTVT.

The chain has TRBV27 and TRBJ2-6; no reliable D call. The CDR3 sequence is 11 residues long. The germline V and J ends were trimmed by 11 bases and 4 bases, with 6 bases remaining between them. CDR1 and CDR2 from the germline V gene are MNHEY and SMNVEV (reference sequence). Here the CDR3 reads CASGGANVLTF. For the CDR3, the DNA is TGTGCCTCTGGGGGGGCCAACGTCCTGACTTTC.

The genes are TRBV12-5 and TRBJ2-2; unclear D gene. Trimming removed 8 bases at V and 3 bases at J, with 19 bases between. The CDR3 sequence is 16 residues long. CDR1 and CDR2 from the germline V gene are LGHNT and FRNRAP. CDR3 amino acids: CASQPLTSGYTGELFF. The CDR3 DNA is TGTGCTAGTCAGCCGTTGACTTCGGGCTACACCGGGGAGCTGTTTTTT.

This clone appeared a single time. V and J are TRBV7-3 and TRBJ2-3; the D gene is possibly TRBD2 (6 bases). The V and J ends lost 6 bases and 0 bases respectively, with 7 bases between them. The CDR3 is 13 amino acids. Germline V gene lookup returns CDR1 SGHTA and CDR2 FQGTGA. The CDR3: CASSSGSTDTQYF. CDR3 DNA sequence: TGTGCCAGCAGTAGCGGTAGCACAGATACGCAGTATTTT.

The chain recombines TRBV13 with TRBJ1-3, with D perhaps matching TRBD1 (5 bases). Germline assignment: CDR1 PRHDT and CDR2 FYEKMQ (reference sequence). The length of the CDR3 is 18 residues. V lost 4 bases and J 1 base, leaving 20 bases between the germline ends. CDR3 residues: CASSSLGRIQRSGNTIYF. The CDR3 DNA sequence: TGTGCCAGCAGCTCCTTGGGACGGATACAGAGGTCTGGAAACACCATATATTTT.

The chain links TRBV7-3 to TRBJ2-2; a weak D match, TRBD1 (5 bases). Trimming removed 3 bases at V and 8 bases at J, with 10 bases between. The CDR3 has 13 amino acids. Germline assignment: CDR1 SGHTA and CDR2 FQGTGA. The CDR3: CASSFTGAGELFF. CDR3 DNA: TGTGCCAGCAGCTTCACAGGAGCGGGGGAGCTGTTTTTT.

The rearrangement joins TRBV27 to TRBJ1-1; 9 nucleotides line up with TRBD1. V lost 2 bases, J lost 11 bases, and 12 bases stayed unmatched. Germline values: CDR1 MNHEY, CDR2 SMNVEV (reference sequence). The CDR3 spans 15 residues. CDR3 sequence (DNA): TGTGCCAGCAGTTTAGGGGCCAGACAGGGGGGGGATGCTTTCTTT. Its translation: CASSLGARQGGDAFF.

V gene TRBV5-1 combines with J gene TRBJ2-1; D unclear. The CDR3 is 16 residues long. V was shortened by 4 bases and J by 4 bases, with 18 bases between the two germline ends. CDR1 and CDR2 (germline): SGHRS, YFSETQ. CDR3 nucleotides: TGCGCCAGCAGCGTATCTACGGGCACCCCTTACAATGAGCAGTTCTTC. Translation: CASSVSTGTPYNEQFF. The full variable domain, with the rest looked up from reference TRBV5-1 and TRBJ2-1, is KAGVTQTPRYLIKTRGQQVTLSCSPISGHRSVSWYQQTPGQGLQFLFEYFSETQRNKGNFPGRFSGRQFSNSRSEMNVSTLELGDSALYLCASSVSTGTPYNEQFFGPGTRLTVL.